Listed below are T cell receptor beta chains from one sample, sequenced in a study of cytomegalovirus exposure and HLA in healthy donors. Using immunoSEQ multiplex PCR, the repertoire was profiled, and TCRdb retains in-frame clones only, with some absent. The sample consists of around 130,000 clones, approximately 85% of them appearing once. The sample was PBMCs. The receptors were gathered from a boy under 18 in good health and CMV-seronegative. Both conserved end residues are part of each CDR3. D genes are given only for firm matches. Rows give clone size only sometimes, using once, few, many, or a class for an expanded clone.

V	J	size	D	CDR3	DNA
TRBV5-1	TRBJ2-1	NA	TRBD2	CASSSSKTSGSGSNEQFF	TGCGCCAGCAGCTCCTCAAAGACTAGCGGGAGTGGATCTAATGAGCAGTTCTTC
TRBV27	TRBJ2-7	NA	NA	CASSLRGAGSYEQYF	TGTGCCAGCAGTTTACGGGGGGCAGGGTCCTACGAGCAGTACTTC
TRBV5-1	TRBJ2-2	NA	NA	CASSLLSDSTGELFF	TGCGCCAGCAGCTTGTTATCAGACAGCACCGGGGAGCTGTTTTTT
TRBV5-8	TRBJ2-5	NA	NA	CASSRQQETQYF	TGTGCCAGCAGCCGACAGCAAGAGACCCAGTACTTC
TRBV6-5	TRBJ1-5	NA	NA	CASSSSTGANQPQHF	NA
TRBV5-4	TRBJ1-2	NA	NA	CASSSEVGGYTF	TGTGCCAGCAGCTCGGAGGTGGGGGGCTACACCTTC
TRBV4-2	TRBJ2-2	NA	NA	CASSQVAGQGNTGELFF	TGTGCCAGCAGCCAAGTAGCGGGACAGGGTAATACCGGGGAGCTGTTTTTT
TRBV19	TRBJ1-5	NA	TRBD1	CASTSPGGGNQPQHF	TGTGCCAGTACCTCCCCAGGGGGAGGCAATCAGCCCCAGCATTTT
TRBV30	TRBJ2-7	NA	NA	CAWSVGNSYEQYF	TGTGCCTGGAGTGTAGGTAACAGCTACGAGCAGTACTTC
TRBV4-2	TRBJ2-7	NA	NA	CASSQDASATEQYF	TGTGCCAGCAGCCAAGATGCTAGCGCCACCGAGCAGTACTTC
TRBV4-2	TRBJ1-6	NA	TRBD1	CASSLQGVNRPSPLHF	TGTGCCAGCAGCCTACAGGGGGTAAATCGGCCTTCACCCCTCCACTTT
TRBV6-1	TRBJ2-7	NA	NA	CASSARGREQYF	TGTGCCAGCAGTGCACGGGGTAGGGAGCAGTACTTC
TRBV7-6	TRBJ1-3	NA	NA	CASSLGGMRGNSGNTIYF	TGTGCCAGCAGCTTAGGGGGGATGAGGGGGAACTCTGGAAACACCATATATTTT
TRBV9	TRBJ2-1	NA	TRBD2	CASSVKTAGGPHEQFF	TGTGCCAGCAGCGTCAAAACGGCGGGAGGGCCCCATGAGCAGTTCTTC
TRBV2	TRBJ1-1	few	NA	CASSEPGNTEAFF	TGTGCCAGCAGTGAGCCAGGGAACACTGAAGCTTTCTTT
TRBV6-5	TRBJ2-7	NA	TRBD1	CASSYYSGTDSYEQYF	TGTGCCAGCAGTTACTACTCCGGGACAGACTCCTACGAGCAGTACTTC
TRBV7-3	TRBJ1-6	NA	NA	CASSPLPNSPLHF	TGTGCCAGCAGCCCACTACCAAATTCACCCCTCCACTTT
TRBV25-1	TRBJ1-1	NA	NA	CASSVGAGRYEAFF	TGTGCCAGCAGTGTAGGGGCAGGGAGGTATGAAGCTTTCTTT
TRBV4-1	TRBJ2-7	NA	TRBD1	CASSHPKTGGGYEQYF	TGCGCCAGCAGCCACCCGAAAACAGGGGGCGGATACGAGCAGTACTTC
TRBV30	TRBJ2-2	NA	TRBD1	CAWNIDRVTGELFF	TGTGCCTGGAACATAGACAGGGTCACCGGGGAGCTGTTTTTT
TRBV19	TRBJ2-7	NA	TRBD1	CASRNDRGPLYEQYF	TGTGCCAGTAGAAATGACAGGGGGCCTCTCTACGAGCAGTACTTC
TRBV6-1	TRBJ1-5	NA	NA	CASSSVTKPQHF	TGTGCCAGCAGTTCGGTGACAAAGCCCCAGCATTTT
TRBV4-1	TRBJ2-7	NA	TRBD1	CASSQGSDRVGEQYF	TGCGCCAGCAGCCAAGGGTCGGACAGGGTTGGCGAGCAGTACTTC
TRBV30	TRBJ2-7	NA	TRBD1	CAWSSGQGTDEQYF	TGTGCCTGGAGTTCGGGACAGGGGACCGACGAGCAGTACTTC
TRBV2	TRBJ2-1	once	NA	CASSDDSYNEQFF	TGTGCCAGCAGTGACGACAGTTACAATGAGCAGTTCTTC
TRBV30	TRBJ2-3	NA	TRBD2	CAWRREGRTDTQYF	TGTGCCTGGAGACGGGAGGGCCGTACAGATACGCAGTATTTT
TRBV27	TRBJ2-6	NA	NA	CASSFFRGDTGANVLTF	TGTGCCAGCAGTTTTTTCAGGGGAGATACTGGGGCCAACGTCCTGACTTTC
TRBV4-1	TRBJ1-3	NA	NA	CASSQDEATARSGNTIYF	TGCGCCAGCAGCCAAGATGAAGCGACAGCCCGCTCTGGAAACACCATATATTTT
TRBV4-3	TRBJ1-1	NA	NA	CASSQAGVYREAFF	TGCGCCAGCAGCCAAGCAGGGGTTTATCGGGAAGCTTTCTTT
TRBV19	TRBJ2-3	NA	NA	CASNEGKIDTQYF	TGTGCCAGTAATGAGGGAAAGATAGATACGCAGTATTTT
TRBV30	TRBJ2-5	NA	NA	CAWSPDREQYF	TGTGCCTGGAGCCCAGACCGGGAGCAGTACTTC
TRBV6-1	TRBJ2-7	NA	NA	CASSEGGRGYF	TGTGCCAGCAGTGAGGGGGGGCGAGGGTACTTC
TRBV18	TRBJ1-4	once	TRBD1	CASSYGQGGTNEKLFF	TGTGCCAGCTCATACGGACAGGGGGGGACTAATGAAAAACTGTTTTTT
TRBV18	TRBJ2-7	NA	TRBD2	CASSPNSGGATYEQYF	TGTGCCAGCTCACCAAACAGCGGGGGGGCAACCTACGAGCAGTACTTC
TRBV4-3	TRBJ2-5	NA	NA	CASSQDVRAQETQYF	TGCGCCAGCAGCCAAGATGTCAGGGCACAAGAGACCCAGTACTTC
TRBV11-3	TRBJ2-7	NA	NA	CASSPSGTPYEQYF	TGTGCCAGCAGCCCATCCGGGACACCCTACGAGCAGTACTTC
TRBV6-1	TRBJ2-3	few	NA	CASSKAGTYNTDTQYF	TGTGCCAGCAGTAAAGCCGGGACTTATAACACAGATACGCAGTATTTT
TRBV6-5	TRBJ1-1	few	NA	CASSTDRNTEAFF	TGTGCCAGCAGCACCGACAGAAACACTGAAGCTTTCTTT
TRBV2	TRBJ2-2	few	NA	CASSEQAGELFF	TGTGCCAGCAGTGAGCAGGCCGGGGAGCTGTTTTTT
TRBV4-1	TRBJ2-1	few	TRBD2	CASSQDRGGSYNEQFF	TGCGCCAGCAGCCAAGATCGGGGGGGCTCCTACAATGAGCAGTTCTTC
TRBV7-9	TRBJ2-5	NA	NA	CASSPRFSAEETQYF	TGTGCCAGCAGCCCCCGGTTTTCAGCGGAGGAGACCCAGTACTTC
TRBV7-6	TRBJ1-2	NA	TRBD1	CASSPGTEYGYTF	TGTGCCAGCAGCCCGGGGACAGAGTATGGCTACACCTTC
TRBV5-1	TRBJ1-4	NA	NA	CASSLGRANEKLFF	TGCGCCAGCAGCTTGGGGCGGGCAAATGAAAAACTGTTTTTT
TRBV9	TRBJ2-2	once	NA	CASSVENRANTGELFF	TGTGCCAGCAGCGTAGAGAACCGGGCGAACACCGGGGAGCTGTTTTTT
TRBV7-2	TRBJ2-1	NA	TRBD2	CASSRWTSGSYNEQFF	TGTGCCAGCAGCCGATGGACTAGCGGGTCCTACAATGAGCAGTTCTTC
TRBV14	TRBJ2-7	NA	NA	CASSVHYEQYF	TGTGCCAGCAGTGTTCACTACGAGCAGTACTTC
TRBV30	TRBJ1-3	NA	NA	CAWSTRRGGNTIYF	TGTGCCTGGAGTACTCGCAGGGGTGGAAACACCATATATTTT
TRBV5-8	TRBJ1-2	NA	TRBD1	CASSLDGQGALGYTF	TGTGCCAGCAGCTTAGATGGACAGGGGGCGTTGGGCTACACCTTC
TRBV28	TRBJ2-5	NA	TRBD2	CASRVGLAGTETQYF	TGTGCCAGCAGAGTCGGACTAGCGGGTACGGAGACCCAGTACTTC
TRBV4-3	TRBJ2-1	NA	TRBD2	CASSRGGQKGRSSYNEQFF	TGCGCCAGCAGTCGGGGGGGACAAAAGGGTCGGAGCTCCTACAATGAGCAGTTCTTC
TRBV18	TRBJ2-7	NA	TRBD1	CASSPRDSTGEQYF	TGTGCCAGCTCACCTCGGGACAGCACGGGCGAGCAGTACTTC
TRBV7-7	TRBJ2-7	few	NA	CASSSSDGYEQYF	TGTGCCAGCAGCTCTAGCGATGGGTACGAGCAGTACTTC
TRBV19	TRBJ2-3	NA	NA	CASNALPRDTQYF	TGTGCCAGTAACGCACTCCCCCGGGATACGCAGTATTTT
TRBV19	TRBJ1-1	NA	NA	CARPKKYGVRGNTEAFF	TGTGCCAGGCCCAAAAAATACGGGGTCAGGGGGAACACTGAAGCTTTCTTT
TRBV30	TRBJ2-1	NA	TRBD2	CAWRPGLAGEGNEQFF	TGTGCCTGGCGGCCGGGACTAGCGGGAGAGGGTAATGAGCAGTTCTTC